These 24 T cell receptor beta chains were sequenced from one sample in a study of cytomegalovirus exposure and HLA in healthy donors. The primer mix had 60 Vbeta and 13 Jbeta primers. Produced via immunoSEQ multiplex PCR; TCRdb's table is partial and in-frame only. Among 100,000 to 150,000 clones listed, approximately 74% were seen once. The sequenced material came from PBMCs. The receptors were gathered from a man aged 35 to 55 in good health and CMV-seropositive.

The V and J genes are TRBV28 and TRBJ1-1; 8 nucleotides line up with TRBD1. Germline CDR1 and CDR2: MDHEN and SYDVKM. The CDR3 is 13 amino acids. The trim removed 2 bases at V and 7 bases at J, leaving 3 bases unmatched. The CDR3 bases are TGTGCCAGCAGTTTAAATACAGGGGGTGAAGCTTTCTTT. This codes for CASSLNTGGEAFF.

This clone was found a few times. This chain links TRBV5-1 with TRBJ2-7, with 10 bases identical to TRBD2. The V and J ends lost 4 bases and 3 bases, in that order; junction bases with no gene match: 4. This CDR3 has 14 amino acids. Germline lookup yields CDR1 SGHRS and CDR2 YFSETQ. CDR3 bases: TGCGCCAGCAGCAGCGGGGGGGGCCTCTACGAGCAGTACTTC. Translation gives CASSSGGGLYEQYF.

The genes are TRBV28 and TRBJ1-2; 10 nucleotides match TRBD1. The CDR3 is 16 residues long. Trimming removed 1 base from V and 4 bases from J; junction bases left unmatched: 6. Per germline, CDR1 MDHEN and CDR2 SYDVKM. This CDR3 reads CASSLFGTGAGYGYTF. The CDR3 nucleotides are TGTGCCAGCAGTTTATTCGGGACAGGGGCGGGCTATGGCTACACCTTC.

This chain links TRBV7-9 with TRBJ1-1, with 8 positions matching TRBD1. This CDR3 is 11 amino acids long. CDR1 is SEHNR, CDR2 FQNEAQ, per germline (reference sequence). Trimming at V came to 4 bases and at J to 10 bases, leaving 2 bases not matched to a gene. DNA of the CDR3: TGTGCCAGCAGCTACACAGGGGGAGCTTTCTTT. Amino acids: CASSYTGGAFF.

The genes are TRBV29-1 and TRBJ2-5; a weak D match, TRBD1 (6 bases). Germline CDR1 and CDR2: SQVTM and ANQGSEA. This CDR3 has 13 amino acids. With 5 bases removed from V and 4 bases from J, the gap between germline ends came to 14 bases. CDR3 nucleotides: TGCAGCGTTTATACAGGGTGGGGAGAGACCCAGTACTTC. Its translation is CSVYTGWGETQYF.

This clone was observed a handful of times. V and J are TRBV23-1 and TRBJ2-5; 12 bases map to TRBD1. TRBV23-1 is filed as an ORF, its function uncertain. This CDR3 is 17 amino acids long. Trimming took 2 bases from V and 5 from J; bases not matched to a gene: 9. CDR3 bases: TGCGCCAGCAGTCAAGCCTCCCCTGGGACAGGGGGCGAGACCCAGTACTTC. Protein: CASSQASPGTGGETQYF.

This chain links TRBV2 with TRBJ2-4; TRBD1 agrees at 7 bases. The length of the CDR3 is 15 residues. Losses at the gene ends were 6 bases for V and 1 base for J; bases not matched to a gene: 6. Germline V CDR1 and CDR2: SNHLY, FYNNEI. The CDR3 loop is CASSDRDSAKNIQYF. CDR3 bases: TGTGCCAGCAGCGACAGGGATTCGGCCAAAAACATTCAGTACTTC. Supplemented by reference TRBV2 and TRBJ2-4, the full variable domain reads EPEVTQTPSHQVTQMGQEVILRCVPISNHLYFYWYRQILGQKVEFLVSFYNNEISEKSEIFDDQFSVERPDGSNFTLKIRSTKLEDSAMYFCASSDRDSAKNIQYFGAGTRLSVL.

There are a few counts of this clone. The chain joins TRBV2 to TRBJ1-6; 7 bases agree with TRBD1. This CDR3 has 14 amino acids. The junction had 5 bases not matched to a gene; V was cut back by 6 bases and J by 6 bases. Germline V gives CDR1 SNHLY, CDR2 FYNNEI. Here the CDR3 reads CASRAGGTNSPLHF. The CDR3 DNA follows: TGTGCCAGCAGAGCAGGGGGAACTAATTCACCCCTCCACTTT.

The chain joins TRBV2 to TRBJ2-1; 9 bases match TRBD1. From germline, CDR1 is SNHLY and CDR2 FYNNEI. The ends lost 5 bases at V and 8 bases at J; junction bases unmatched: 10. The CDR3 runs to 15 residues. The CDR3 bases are TGTGCCAGCAGTTATAGGCGGGACAGGGCACATGAGCAGTTCTTC. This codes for CASSYRRDRAHEQFF. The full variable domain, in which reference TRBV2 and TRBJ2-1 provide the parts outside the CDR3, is EPEVTQTPSHQVTQMGQEVILRCVPISNHLYFYWYRQILGQKVEFLVSFYNNEISEKSEIFDDQFSVERPDGSNFTLKIRSTKLEDSAMYFCASSYRRDRAHEQFFGPGTRLTVL.

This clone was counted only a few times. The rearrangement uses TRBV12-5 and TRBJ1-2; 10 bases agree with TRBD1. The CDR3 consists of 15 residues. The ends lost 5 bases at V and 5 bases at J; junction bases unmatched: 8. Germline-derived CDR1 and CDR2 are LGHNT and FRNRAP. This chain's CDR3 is CASGPQDRGFYGYTF. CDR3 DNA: TGTGCTAGTGGTCCTCAGGACAGGGGGTTTTATGGCTACACCTTC.

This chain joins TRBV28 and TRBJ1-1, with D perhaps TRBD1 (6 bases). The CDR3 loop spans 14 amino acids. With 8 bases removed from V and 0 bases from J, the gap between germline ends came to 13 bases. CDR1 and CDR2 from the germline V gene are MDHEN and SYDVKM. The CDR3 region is CASAVGAMNTEAFF. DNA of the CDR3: TGTGCCAGCGCAGTGGGGGCCATGAACACTGAAGCTTTCTTT.

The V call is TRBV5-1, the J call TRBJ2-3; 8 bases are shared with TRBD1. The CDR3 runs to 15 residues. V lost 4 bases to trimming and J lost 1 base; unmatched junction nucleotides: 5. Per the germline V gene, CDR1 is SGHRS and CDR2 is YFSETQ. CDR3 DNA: TGCGCCAGCAGCGAAACAGGGGGTGGCACAGATACGCAGTATTTT. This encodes CASSETGGGTDTQYF.

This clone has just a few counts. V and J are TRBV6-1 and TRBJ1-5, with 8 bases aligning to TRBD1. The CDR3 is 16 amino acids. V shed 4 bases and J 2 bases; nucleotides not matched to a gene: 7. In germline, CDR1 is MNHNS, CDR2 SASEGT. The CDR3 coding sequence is TGTGCCAGCAGTGTCAGGGGGCTACTGGGCAATCAGCCCCAGCATTTT. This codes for CASSVRGLLGNQPQHF.

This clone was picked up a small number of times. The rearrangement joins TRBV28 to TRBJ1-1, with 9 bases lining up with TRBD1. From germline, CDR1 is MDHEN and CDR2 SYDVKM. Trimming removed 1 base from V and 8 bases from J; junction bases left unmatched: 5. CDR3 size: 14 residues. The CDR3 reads CASSLYRGLKEAFF. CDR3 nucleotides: TGTGCCAGCAGTTTATACAGGGGGCTCAAGGAAGCTTTCTTT.

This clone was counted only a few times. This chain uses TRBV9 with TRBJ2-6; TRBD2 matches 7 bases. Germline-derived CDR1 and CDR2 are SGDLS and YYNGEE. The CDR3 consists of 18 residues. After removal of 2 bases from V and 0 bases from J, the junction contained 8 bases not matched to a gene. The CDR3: CASSVGGTNPSGANVLTF. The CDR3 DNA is TGTGCCAGCAGCGTGGGCGGGACTAACCCCTCTGGGGCCAACGTCCTGACTTTC.

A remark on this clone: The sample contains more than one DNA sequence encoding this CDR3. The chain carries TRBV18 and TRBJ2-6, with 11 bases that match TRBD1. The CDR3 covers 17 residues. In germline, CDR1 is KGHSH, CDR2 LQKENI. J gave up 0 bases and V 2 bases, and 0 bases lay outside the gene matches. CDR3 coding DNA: TGTGCCAGCTCACCAGGGACAGGGGGCTCTGGGGCCAACGTCCTGACTTTC. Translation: CASSPGTGGSGANVLTF.

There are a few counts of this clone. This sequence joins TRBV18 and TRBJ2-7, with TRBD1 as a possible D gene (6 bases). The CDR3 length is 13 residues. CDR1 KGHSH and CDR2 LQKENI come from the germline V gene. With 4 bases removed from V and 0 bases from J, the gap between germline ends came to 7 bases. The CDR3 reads CASSQQGSYEQYF. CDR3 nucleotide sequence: TGTGCCAGCTCACAACAGGGCTCCTACGAGCAGTACTTC.

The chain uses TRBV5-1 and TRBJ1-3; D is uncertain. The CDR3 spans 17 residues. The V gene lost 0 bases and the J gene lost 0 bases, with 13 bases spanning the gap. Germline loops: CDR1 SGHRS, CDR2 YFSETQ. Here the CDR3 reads CASSLAAVTASGNTIYF. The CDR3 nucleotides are TGCGCCAGCAGCTTGGCCGCGGTGACCGCCTCTGGAAACACCATATATTTT.

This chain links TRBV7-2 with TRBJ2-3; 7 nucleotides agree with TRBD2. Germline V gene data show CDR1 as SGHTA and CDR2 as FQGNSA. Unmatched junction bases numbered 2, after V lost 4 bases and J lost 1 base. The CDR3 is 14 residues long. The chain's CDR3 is CASSWGGGTDTQYF. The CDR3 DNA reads TGTGCCAGCAGCTGGGGGGGTGGCACAGATACGCAGTATTTT.

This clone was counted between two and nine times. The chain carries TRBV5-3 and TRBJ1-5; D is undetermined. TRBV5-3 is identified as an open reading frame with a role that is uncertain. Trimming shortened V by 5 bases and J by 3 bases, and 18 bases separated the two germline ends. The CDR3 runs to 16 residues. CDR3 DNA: TGTGCCAGAAGGAGGTCCGGCAGAGCATACAATCAGCCCCAGCATTTT. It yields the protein CARRRSGRAYNQPQHF.

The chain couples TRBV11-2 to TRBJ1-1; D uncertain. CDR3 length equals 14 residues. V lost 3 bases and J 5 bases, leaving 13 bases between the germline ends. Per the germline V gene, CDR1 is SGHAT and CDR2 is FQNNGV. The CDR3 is CASSLDETRTEAFF. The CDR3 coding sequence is TGTGCCAGCAGCTTGGATGAGACGAGGACTGAAGCTTTCTTT. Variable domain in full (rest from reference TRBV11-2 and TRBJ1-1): EAGVAQSPRYKIIEKRQSVAFWCNPISGHATLYWYQQILGQGPKLLIQFQNNGVVDDSQLPKDRFSAERLKGVDSTLKIQPAKLEDSAVYLCASSLDETRTEAFFGQGTRLTVV.

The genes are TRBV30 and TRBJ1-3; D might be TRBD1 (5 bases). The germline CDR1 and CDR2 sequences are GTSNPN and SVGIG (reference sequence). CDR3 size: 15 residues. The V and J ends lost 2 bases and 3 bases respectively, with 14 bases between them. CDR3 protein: CAWSPRRGFGNTIYF. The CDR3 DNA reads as TGTGCCTGGAGTCCCCGCCGGGGGTTTGGAAACACCATATATTTT.

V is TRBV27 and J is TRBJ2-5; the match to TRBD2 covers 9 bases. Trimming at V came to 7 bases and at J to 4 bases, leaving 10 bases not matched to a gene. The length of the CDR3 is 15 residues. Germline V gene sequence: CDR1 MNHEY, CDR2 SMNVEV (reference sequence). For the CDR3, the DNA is TGTGCCAGCACGGACGGAGGCGGGAGGGGAGAGACCCAGTACTTC. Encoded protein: CASTDGGGRGETQYF.

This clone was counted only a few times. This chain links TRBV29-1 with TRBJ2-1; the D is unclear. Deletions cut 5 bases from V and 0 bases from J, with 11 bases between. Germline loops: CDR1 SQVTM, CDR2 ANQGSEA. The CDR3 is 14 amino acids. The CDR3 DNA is TGCAGCGTTCTTGAAGAGAGCTCCTACAATGAGCAGTTCTTC. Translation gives CSVLEESSYNEQFF.